This T cell receptor beta chain derives from a study of cytomegalovirus exposure and HLA in healthy donors. Whole-study results and caveats: Several of the most significant clusters appeared, in a later analysis, to be linked to common viral pathogens. According to an earlier analysis, most TCR beta V segments yielded productive rearrangements about 87% or about 30% of the time. Associated with HLA alleles at 0.05 false discovery rate in a later analysis were fewer than 20,000 TCR beta sequences. By a later analysis, the bulk of CMV-associated TCR beta chains appeared HLA-restricted.

In regard to this clone: Antigen unknown.

In the PCR, 60 Vbeta and 13 Jbeta primers were used. Repertoires were generated with immunoSEQ multiplex PCR, while TCRdb's copy carries only in-frame clones and drops some. This sample's table reports around 140,000 clones. This CDR3 is built from 16 residues. The V gene's germline CDR1 is MNHNS and CDR2 SASEGT. Trimming removed 1 base from V and 0 bases from J, with 10 bases in between. The J gene is TRBJ1-3, the V gene TRBV6-1; D may be TRBD1 (5 bases). Sequencing was performed on PBMCs. The receptor comes from a woman in her forties or fifties in good health and CMV-seronegative. CDR3 sequence: CASSEVRTGSGNTIYF. CDR3 DNA: TGTGCCAGCAGTGAAGTAAGAACAGGCTCTGGAAACACCATATATTTT.